The rows below give T cell receptor beta chains drawn from one sample of a study of T cells expressing NK-cell markers. No DNA is given; TCRdb re-called the 5' RACE reads and lists each CDR3 protein once. The sample totals 550,000 to 600,000 distinct CDR3 sequences. Sequenced input: blood T cells: a sorted CD56 or NKG2C T cell subset, CD4+ or CD8+ T cells, or bulk PBMC T cells (not recorded which). All receptors come from a man aged 18 to 30 in good health. CDR3s include the opening cysteine and the closing phenylalanine or tryptophan. Fields, in order: CDR3 protein, J gene, V gene.

CASSEYKMGREETQYF | TRBJ2-5 | TRBV25-1
CATSRDSGSYEQYF | TRBJ2-7 | TRBV15
CASSREQGRQPQHF | TRBJ1-5 | TRBV11-2
CASSLATSGTSYEQYF | TRBJ2-7 | TRBV5-1
CASSGTGAESYNEQFF | TRBJ2-1 | TRBV12-3/TRBV12-4
CASSLIGQGIETQYF | TRBJ2-5 | TRBV7-9
CSVGASREQYF | TRBJ2-7 | TRBV29-1
CATSPTSSYNEQFF | TRBJ2-1 | TRBV15
CASSPAARSYEQYF | TRBJ2-7 | TRBV7-2
CAAGGPEGNEQFF | TRBJ2-1 | TRBV7-6
CASSINSMGTGSNAEAFF | TRBJ1-1 | TRBV5-1
CASNPYRGESDTQYF | TRBJ2-3 | TRBV28
CASRLTGGGTEAFF | TRBJ1-1 | TRBV12-3/TRBV12-4
CATAPGGYEQYF | TRBJ2-7 | TRBV15
CASSLAFSGRRRGTGELFF | TRBJ2-2 | TRBV7-2
CAWSAGTTEQYF | TRBJ2-7 | TRBV30
CASSGNRGNQPQHF | TRBJ1-5 | TRBV9
CASSPGPNYNEQFF | TRBJ2-1 | TRBV6-2/TRBV6-3